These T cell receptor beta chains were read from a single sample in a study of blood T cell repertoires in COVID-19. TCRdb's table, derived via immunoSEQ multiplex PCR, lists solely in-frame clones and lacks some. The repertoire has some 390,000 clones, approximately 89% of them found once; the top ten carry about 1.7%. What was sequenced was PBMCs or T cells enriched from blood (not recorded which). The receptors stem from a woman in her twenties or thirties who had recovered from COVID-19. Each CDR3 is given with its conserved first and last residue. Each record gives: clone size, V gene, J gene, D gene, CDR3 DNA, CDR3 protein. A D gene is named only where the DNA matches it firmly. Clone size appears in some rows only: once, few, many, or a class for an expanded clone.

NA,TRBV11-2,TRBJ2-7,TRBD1,TGTGCCAGCAGCATCCCCGGGACAGTCTCCTACGAGCAGTACTTC,CASSIPGTVSYEQYF
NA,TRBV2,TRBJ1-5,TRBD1,TGTGCCAGCAACGACAGGGACAGGAGATATAGCAATCAGCCCCAGCATTTT,CASNDRDRRYSNQPQHF
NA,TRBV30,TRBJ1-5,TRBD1,TGTGCCTGGAGCAACCCCCCCGGGACAGGGGGCCACCTAAACAATCAGCCCCAGCATTTT,CAWSNPPGTGGHLNNQPQHF
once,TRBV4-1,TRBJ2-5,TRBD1,TGCGCCAGCAGCCAGGGACAGGGGAGTGGGAAGACCCAGTACTTC,CASSQGQGSGKTQYF
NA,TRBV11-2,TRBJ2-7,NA,TGTGCCAGCAGCTCTCGGGACTTACAGTACTTC,CASSSRDLQYF
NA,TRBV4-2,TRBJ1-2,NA,TGTGCCAGCAGCCAAGATACCGGGGGAACTAACTATGGCTACACCTTC,CASSQDTGGTNYGYTF
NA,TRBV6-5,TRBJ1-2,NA,TGTGCCAGCAGTACCTCCGGGACATCTTTAGGCTACACCTTC,CASSTSGTSLGYTF
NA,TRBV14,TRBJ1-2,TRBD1,TGTGCCAGCAGCCTTGCGGGGACAGGGGCGCATTATGGCTACACCTTC,CASSLAGTGAHYGYTF
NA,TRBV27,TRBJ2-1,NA,TGTGCCAGCAGTTTACTCGGGAGTCAGAATGAGCAGTTCTTC,CASSLLGSQNEQFF
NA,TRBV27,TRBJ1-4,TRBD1,TGTGCCAGCAGACAGGGGGCCGCTAATGAAAAACTGTTTTTT,CASRQGAANEKLFF